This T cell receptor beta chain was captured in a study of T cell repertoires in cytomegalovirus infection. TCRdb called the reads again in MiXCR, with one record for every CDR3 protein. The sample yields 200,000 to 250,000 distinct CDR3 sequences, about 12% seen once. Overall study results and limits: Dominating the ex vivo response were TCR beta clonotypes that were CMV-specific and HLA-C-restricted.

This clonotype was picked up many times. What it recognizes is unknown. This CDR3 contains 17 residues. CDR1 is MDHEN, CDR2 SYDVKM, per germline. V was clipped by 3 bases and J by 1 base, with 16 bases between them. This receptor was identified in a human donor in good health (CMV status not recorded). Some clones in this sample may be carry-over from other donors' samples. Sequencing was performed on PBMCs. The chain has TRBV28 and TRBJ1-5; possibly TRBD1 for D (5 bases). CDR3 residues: CASSFIQVGKSNQPQHF. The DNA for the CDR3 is TGTGCCAGCAGTTTCATACAGGTTGGCAAGAGCAATCAGCCCCAGCATTTT.